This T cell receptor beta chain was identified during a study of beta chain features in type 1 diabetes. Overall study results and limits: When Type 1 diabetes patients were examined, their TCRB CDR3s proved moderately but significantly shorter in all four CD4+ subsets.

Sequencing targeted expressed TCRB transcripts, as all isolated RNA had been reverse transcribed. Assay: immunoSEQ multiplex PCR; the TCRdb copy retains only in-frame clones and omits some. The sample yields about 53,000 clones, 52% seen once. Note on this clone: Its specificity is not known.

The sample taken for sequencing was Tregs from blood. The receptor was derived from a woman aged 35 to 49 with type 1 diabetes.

CDR3: CASSQDPGLAGPTDTQYF. CDR3 sequence (DNA): TGTGCCAGCAGCCAAGACCCCGGACTAGCGGGCCCCACAGATACGCAGTATTTT. This rearrangement joins TRBV14 to TRBJ2-3, with TRBD2 identical over 11 bases. The junction had 7 bases not matched to a gene; V was cut back by 0 bases and J by 2 bases. The CDR3 is made up of 18 amino acids. The germline gives CDR1 SGHDN, CDR2 FVKESK.